This T cell receptor (beta chain) appears in the sequencing data of a study of response to subunit inactivated influenza vaccine. The CDR3 covers 22 residues. With 0 bases clipped from V and 1 base from J, the junction kept 15 bases outside the gene matches. Germline CDR1 SGHAT, CDR2 FQDESV (reference sequence). TCRdb reanalysed the RT-PCR reads using MiXCR and keeps one entry per CDR3 protein. The data contain about 830,000 distinct CDR3 sequences, around 20% of them singletons. This clonotype was sampled from a man aged 45 to 65 who received an inactivated influenza vaccine. Material: PBMCs from blood, obtained about 5 days after vaccination. The chain couples TRBV11-1 to TRBJ2-3, with 14 bases identical to TRBD2. The chain's CDR3 is CASSLAPGTSGRVSGGTDTQYF. CDR3 coding DNA: TGTGCCAGCAGCTTAGCGCCCGGGACTAGCGGGAGAGTAAGTGGGGGCACAGATACGCAGTATTTT.